What follows describes a single T cell receptor beta chain. The data derive from a study of technical replicates of blood from a few donors. This CDR3 spans 14 amino acids. J was trimmed by 2 bases and V by 6 bases; bases with no gene match: 3. The germline V gene has CDR1 LNHDA and CDR2 SQIVND (reference sequence). Assay used: immunoSEQ multiplex PCR; TCRdb lists only in-frame clones, some missing. The sample gives under 85,000 clones, nearly 98% of which show up once; over 0.2% is in the top ten. Input material: T cells isolated from PBMCs. This clonotype was obtained from a human donor in good health. The chain combines TRBV19 with TRBJ2-5; 10 positions match TRBD2. This CDR3 is CASSKLAGQETQYF. CDR3 coding DNA: TGTGCCAGTAGCAAACTAGCGGGACAAGAGACCCAGTACTTC. Full variable domain (rest looked up from reference TRBV19 and TRBJ2-5): DGGITQSPKYLFRKEGQNVTLSCEQNLNHDAMYWYRQDPGQGLRLIYYSQIVNDFQKGDIAEGYSVSREKKESFPLTVTSAQKNPTAFYLCASSKLAGQETQYFGPGTRLLVL.